The 21 T cell receptor beta chains below all came from one sample that was sequenced in a study of OX40 agonist ivuxolimab in advanced cancers. The assay was immunoSEQ multiplex PCR, and TCRdb's table has in-frame clones only and misses some. The table lists fewer than 90,000 clones, roughly 85% of them singletons. The starting material was CD4+ or CD8+ T cells sorted from blood, obtained in a trial of the OX40 agonist ivuxolimab. These receptors originate from an adult with an advanced solid tumor such as melanoma, head and neck, liver or kidney cancer.

The chain links TRBV27 to TRBJ1-1, with TRBD1 matching over 9 bases. CDR3 size: 13 residues. V was clipped by 1 base and J by 11 bases; unmatched bases: 5. CDR1 and CDR2 (germline): MNHEY, SMNVEV (reference sequence). CDR3 DNA sequence: TGTGCCAGCAGTTTATACGGGACAGGGTACGCTTTCTTT. It encodes CASSLYGTGYAFF.

This clone was recorded at least ten times. V usage is TRBV10-3 and J usage is TRBJ2-5, with D unresolved. The CDR3 consists of 11 residues. Germline V CDR1 and CDR2: ENHRY, SYGVKD. V lost 6 bases, J lost 2 bases, and 4 bases lay in between. The CDR3 bases are TGTGCCATCAGCCTACAAGAGACCCAGTACTTC. This translates into CAISLQETQYF.

J is TRBJ2-7 and V is TRBV7-2, with D hard to call. This CDR3 comprises 13 residues. Germline CDR1 SGHTA, CDR2 FQGNSA. V was pared by 4 bases and J by 2 bases, with 9 bases between. The CDR3 protein is CASSSPETYEQYF. The CDR3 DNA follows: TGTGCCAGCAGCTCGCCCGAGACCTACGAGCAGTACTTC.

The chain joins TRBV7-2 to TRBJ2-1; TRBD2 matches at 10 bases. The germline CDR1 and CDR2 sequences are SGHTA and FQGNSA. Germline trimming cut 5 bases from V and 8 bases from J; bases unmatched to any gene: 9. This CDR3 spans 15 amino acids. In DNA form, the CDR3 reads TGTGCCAGCAGCGGCCAGCGGGGGGGCCTAGATGAGCAGTTCTTC. Its protein product is CASSGQRGGLDEQFF.

This chain links TRBV9 with TRBJ1-1, with 8 positions matching TRBD1. The CDR3 sequence is 14 residues long. Germline V CDR1 and CDR2: SGDLS, YYNGEE. The V and J ends lost 5 bases and 3 bases, in that order; junction bases with no gene match: 6. Here the CDR3 reads CASRPTGGYTEAFF. DNA for the CDR3: TGTGCCAGCAGACCCACAGGGGGTTACACTGAAGCTTTCTTT.

The gene calls are TRBV11-3 and TRBJ2-5; 8 bases line up with TRBD2. V was clipped by 3 bases and J by 1 base; unmatched bases: 7. The germline gives CDR1 SGHNT, CDR2 YENEEA. The CDR3 consists of 16 residues. DNA of the CDR3: TGTGCCAGCAGCTTCGGGGGGGTCCAGGGCCAAGAGACCCAGTACTTC. It codes for CASSFGGVQGQETQYF.

The chain links TRBV18 to TRBJ2-3, with 7 bases aligning to TRBD2. The trim removed 1 base at V and 4 bases at J, leaving 5 bases unmatched. Germline loops: CDR1 KGHSH, CDR2 LQKENI. This CDR3 has 15 residues. The CDR3 coding sequence is TGTGCCAGCTCACCACTCAGCGGGGCGGCAGATACGCAGTATTTT. Residues: CASSPLSGAADTQYF.

This rearrangement joins TRBV11-3 to TRBJ1-4; weak D call: TRBD1 (6 bases). CDR1 and CDR2 (germline): SGHNT, YENEEA. The V gene lost 1 base and the J gene lost 5 bases, with 14 bases spanning the gap. The CDR3 totals 16 residues. The DNA of the CDR3 is TGTGCCAGCAGCTTAGGGCGGGACACCTGGAATGAAAAACTGTTTTTT. Its protein is CASSLGRDTWNEKLFF.

The chain joins TRBV6-5 to TRBJ1-6; D perhaps matches TRBD1 (6 bases). The CDR3 has 14 amino acids. Germline lookup yields CDR1 MNHEY and CDR2 SVGAGI. Trimming removed 5 bases at V and 10 bases at J, with 15 bases between. CDR3 loop: CASSATGQGSPLHF. For the CDR3, the DNA is TGTGCCAGCAGTGCGACAGGTCAAGGCTCACCCCTCCACTTT.

This chain connects TRBV25-1 to TRBJ2-7, with a possible D match to TRBD2 (5 bases). The CDR3 is 14 amino acids. Germline V gene sequence: CDR1 MGHDK, CDR2 SYGVNS. V lost 1 base to trimming and J lost 4 bases, with 11 bases between them. CDR3 DNA: TGTGCCAGCAGTGAATGGAAGCGGACTTACGAGCAGTACTTC. Protein: CASSEWKRTYEQYF.

This chain connects TRBV10-3 to TRBJ1-2, with TRBD1 as a possible D gene (6 bases). Trimming left V 1 base short and J 5 bases short, with 8 bases between. The CDR3 is 13 residues long. CDR1 ENHRY and CDR2 SYGVKD come from the germline V gene. CDR3 sequence reads: CAISEFGQYGYTF. CDR3 in DNA: TGTGCCATCAGTGAGTTCGGACAGTATGGCTACACCTTC.

The chain combines TRBV5-4 with TRBJ2-5; the match to TRBD1 covers 7 bases. The CDR3 is 14 amino acids. Germline CDR1 is SGHNT and CDR2 is YYREEE (reference sequence). V shed 2 bases, J shed 2 bases, and the junction held 3 bases outside the gene matches. The CDR3 is CASSLGTEQETQYF. CDR3 sequence (DNA): TGTGCCAGCAGCTTAGGGACAGAACAAGAGACCCAGTACTTC.

This chain connects TRBV5-6 to TRBJ1-2; D is ambiguous. The CDR3 consists of 14 residues. CDR1 is SGHDT and CDR2 is YYEEEE in the germline V gene. V gave up 0 bases and J gave up 4 bases, with 10 bases separating them. The CDR3 spells CASSLGGVGYGYTF. For the CDR3, the DNA is TGTGCCAGCAGCTTGGGTGGTGTGGGCTATGGCTACACCTTC.

The rearrangement joins TRBV5-1 to TRBJ1-4; TRBD1 matches at 7 bases. V dropped 0 bases and J dropped 8; count of bases not matched to a gene: 10. Germline assignment: CDR1 SGHRS and CDR2 YFSETQ. This CDR3 has 16 amino acids. CDR3 coding DNA: TGCGCCAGCAGCTTGGCCGAGGGTAGGGGGCGAGAAAAACTGTTTTTT. Translated: CASSLAEGRGREKLFF.

This chain uses TRBV7-2 with TRBJ2-5; TRBD2 matches 8 bases. The V and J ends lost 5 bases and 2 bases, in that order; junction bases with no gene match: 4. The CDR3 contains 14 residues. CDR1 is SGHTA, CDR2 FQGNSA, per germline. Here the CDR3 reads CASSPRLAQETQYF. In nucleotides, the CDR3 is TGTGCCAGCAGCCCCCGACTAGCGCAAGAGACCCAGTACTTC.

The count of this clone is one. V gene TRBV5-4 combines with J gene TRBJ2-7, with D tentatively TRBD1 or TRBD2 (5 bases each). Germline V gene lookup returns CDR1 SGHNT and CDR2 YYREEE (reference sequence). CDR3 length: 11 amino acids. The V gene lost 7 bases and the J gene lost 7 bases, with 12 bases spanning the gap. CDR3 coding DNA: TGTGCCAGCGTGAAGGGGAGAGAGCAGTACTTC. Amino acids: CASVKGREQYF.

This chain connects TRBV19 to TRBJ2-1; 10 nucleotides align to TRBD2. The germline V gene encodes CDR1 LNHDA and CDR2 SQIVND (reference sequence). V lost 3 bases, J lost 4 bases, and 9 bases stayed unmatched. This CDR3 is 17 amino acids long. CDR3 region: CASSMWRGGLAYNEQFF. For the CDR3, the DNA is TGTGCCAGTAGTATGTGGCGGGGGGGACTAGCGTACAATGAGCAGTTCTTC.

The chain joins TRBV5-1 to TRBJ2-5, with TRBD2 matching over 7 bases. This CDR3 is 14 amino acids long. V lost 0 bases, J lost 4 bases, and 3 bases stayed unmatched. Germline V gives CDR1 SGHRS, CDR2 YFSETQ. The CDR3 DNA reads TGCGCCAGCAGCTTGGCCACGGGAGGAGAGACCCAGTACTTC. Encoded protein: CASSLATGGETQYF. Complete variable domain (other parts from reference TRBV5-1 and TRBJ2-5): KAGVTQTPRYLIKTRGQQVTLSCSPISGHRSVSWYQQTPGQGLQFLFEYFSETQRNKGNFPGRFSGRQFSNSRSEMNVSTLELGDSALYLCASSLATGGETQYFGPGTRLLVL.

V usage is TRBV10-3 and J usage is TRBJ1-1; the D is unclear. V was cut by 2 bases and J by 1 base, with 8 bases left in between. The CDR3 runs 14 residues. CDR1 is ENHRY, CDR2 SYGVKD, per germline. The CDR3 spells CAISEGGSNTEAFF. The CDR3, as DNA: TGTGCCATCAGTGAGGGAGGCTCGAACACTGAAGCTTTCTTT.

This clone appeared a few times. This rearrangement joins TRBV18 to TRBJ1-4, with D possibly TRBD1 on 6 matching bases. Trimming shortened V by 2 bases and J by 8 bases, and 9 bases separated the two germline ends. Germline V gene data show CDR1 as KGHSH and CDR2 as LQKENI. The CDR3 is made up of 13 amino acids. As DNA, the CDR3 is TGTGCCAGCTCACCAGGGGGCCGGGAAAAACTGTTTTTT. Translated, it gives CASSPGGREKLFF.

V and J are TRBV30 and TRBJ2-7; 7 nucleotides align to TRBD1. V lost 0 bases to trimming and J lost 6 bases; unmatched junction nucleotides: 8. The CDR3 has 14 amino acids. Germline V gene data show CDR1 as GTSNPN and CDR2 as SVGIG (reference sequence). The CDR3 protein is CAWSVVTGQFEQYF. The CDR3 region has the DNA TGTGCCTGGAGTGTAGTGACAGGGCAGTTCGAGCAGTACTTC.